These 12 T cell receptor beta chains were sequenced from one sample in a study of siplizumab effects on memory and regulatory T cells (dated by TCRdb to between 2019 and 2020). The library was produced with the immunoSEQ multiplex PCR assay. TCRdb retrieved this table from immuneACCESS and kept in-frame rearrangements only. Not all clones are present; in checked studies, unresolved V genes account for under half, and no reason is known for the remainder. The sample records 100,000 or so clones, about nine tenths of which are singletons. The ten top clones hold about 12% of the sample. Sequenced input: non-Treg CD4+ T cells sorted from blood. The sample's cell subset or site, from its label and the paper: FACS-sorted unstimulated CD4+ non-regulatory T cells. Every receptor here comes from a human donor in good health.

The V and J genes are TRBV5-1 and TRBJ2-1; 9 bases line up with TRBD1. This CDR3 region has 15 residues. In germline, CDR1 is SGHRS, CDR2 YFSETQ. The V and J ends lost 6 bases and 1 base, in that order; junction bases with no gene match: 5. The CDR3 region has the DNA TGCGCCAGCAAAGGGGGACAGGGATCCTACAATGAGCAGTTCTTC. This translates into CASKGGQGSYNEQFF.

CDR3 amino acids: CASRTYTGELFF. Here the CDR3 DNA reads TGTGCCAGCAGAACCTACACCGGGGAGCTGTTTTTT. The V gene is TRBV2, the J gene TRBJ2-2; no reliable D call. CDR1 and CDR2 (germline): SNHLY, FYNNEI. The CDR3 is made up of 12 amino acids. V lost 6 bases, J lost 3 bases, and 5 bases lay in between.

The chain couples TRBV4-1 to TRBJ2-3; the match to TRBD2 covers 10 bases. Germline V gene sequence: CDR1 MGHRA, CDR2 YSYEKL. V gave up 2 bases and J gave up 4 bases; unmatched junction bases: 9. CDR3 length equals 17 residues. DNA of the CDR3: TGCGCCAGCAGCCAATCTCGAAGCGGGAGGGACCCAGATACGCAGTATTTT. Amino acid sequence: CASSQSRSGRDPDTQYF.

V and J are TRBV6-6 and TRBJ2-1; D is unresolved. Germline CDR1 MNHNY, CDR2 SVGAGI (reference sequence). The V end was cut by 6 bases, the J end by 2 bases, with 5 bases between. The CDR3 contains 12 residues. CDR3 coding DNA: TGTGCCAGCAGCAACGCCTACAATGAGCAGTTCTTC. Translating gives CASSNAYNEQFF.

The chain combines TRBV19 with TRBJ2-7; 9 nucleotides line up with TRBD1. The ends lost 9 bases at V and 1 base at J; junction bases unmatched: 10. The CDR3 totals 15 residues. The V gene's germline CDR1 is LNHDA and CDR2 SQIVND (reference sequence). CDR3 protein: CASRGGQGRSYEQYF. CDR3 coding DNA: TGTGCCAGCAGGGGGGGACAGGGTCGGTCCTACGAGCAGTACTTC.

The V call is TRBV19, the J call TRBJ1-4; D is uncertain. Trimming removed 5 bases at V and 4 bases at J, with 8 bases between. CDR1 and CDR2 from the germline V gene are LNHDA and SQIVND (reference sequence). CDR3 length: 13 amino acids. CDR3 bases: TGTGCCAGTAGTGAACGGGGTAATGAAAAACTGTTTTTT. It specifies CASSERGNEKLFF.

The V and J genes are TRBV7-3 and TRBJ1-1; D is possibly TRBD1 (5 bases). V gave up 6 bases and J gave up 10 bases, with 21 bases separating them. CDR3 length: 14 residues. Germline V gene sequence: CDR1 SGHTA, CDR2 FQGTGA. The CDR3 DNA reads TGTGCCAGCAGGGACACTCCTGGCGGGGGTACAGCTTTCTTT. It is translated as CASRDTPGGGTAFF.

The rearrangement joins TRBV6-6 to TRBJ2-1; 15 bases match TRBD2. Per the germline V gene, CDR1 is MNHNY and CDR2 is SVGAGI (reference sequence). This CDR3 has 16 residues. Unmatched junction bases numbered 5, after V lost 7 bases and J lost 4 bases. CDR3 residues: CASTGTSGRKYNEQFF. CDR3 coding DNA: TGTGCCAGCACCGGGACTAGCGGGAGGAAGTACAATGAGCAGTTCTTC.

In regard to this clone: Mismatch with germline at one junction end may stem from a read error. The chain is built from TRBV7-8 and TRBJ2-1; 10 nucleotides match TRBD2. CDR1 and CDR2 (germline): SGHVS, FQNEAQ. The CDR3 contains 16 residues. The DNA for the CDR3 is TGTGCCGGCAGCCCTCGGCTAGCGGGAGTATACAATGAGCAGTTCTTC. Protein: CAGSPRLAGVYNEQFF.

The V and J genes are TRBV29-1 and TRBJ2-2, with TRBD2 matching over 9 bases. CDR1 and CDR2 from the germline V gene are SQVTM and ANQGSEA. There are 14 residues in the CDR3. The J segment lost 3 bases and the V segment lost 6 bases, leaving 5 bases of the junction unmatched. The CDR3 DNA is TGCAGCGTCGAGTTAGCGGGAGACACCGGGGAGCTGTTTTTT. This sequence encodes CSVELAGDTGELFF.

This clone was found once. The chain carries TRBV5-1 and TRBJ2-1; 9 positions match TRBD1. The CDR3 extends over 16 amino acids. V lost 0 bases to trimming and J lost 8 bases; unmatched junction nucleotides: 9. Germline V gives CDR1 SGHRS, CDR2 YFSETQ. CDR3 protein: CASSLDIPGQGHEQFF. Written as DNA, the CDR3 is TGCGCCAGCAGCTTGGATATTCCGGGACAGGGTCATGAGCAGTTCTTC.

The chain links TRBV4-1 to TRBJ2-7; 8 bases match TRBD2. The V gene end was trimmed by 1 base and the J gene end by 7 bases; junction bases not matched to a gene: 9. This CDR3 spans 15 amino acids. Germline V lookup: CDR1 MGHRA, CDR2 YSYEKL. The CDR3 is CASSQGGAGAREQYF. CDR3 nucleotides: TGCGCCAGCAGCCAAGGGGGAGCGGGAGCTAGGGAGCAGTACTTC.